This T cell receptor beta chain was sequenced during a study of T-cell memory formation after mild COVID-19. A few counts support this clonotype. Its antigen is currently unknown. Constant-segment primers and 5'RACE yielded cDNA libraries for TCR alpha and TCR beta, each carrying sample barcodes and UMIs. MiXCR, applied by TCRdb to the 5' RACE reads, yields one record per CDR3 protein. The table includes around 500,000 distinct CDR3 sequences, roughly 18% detected once. Germline lookup yields CDR1 SEHNR and CDR2 FQNEAQ (reference sequence). Trimming took 5 bases from V and 4 from J, leaving 8 bases between them. The CDR3 totals 12 residues. Study-wide results and limits: Clones that contracted from day 15 to 85 were balanced CD4/CD8, while later expanders leaned CD4+.

This chain connects TRBV7-9 to TRBJ1-2; possibly TRBD1 for D (6 bases). This sequence originates from an adult woman who had mild COVID-19 (a few samples of this study predate the infection). Cell type and time point are not known. The sequencing sample was made of PBMCs or a T cell subset sorted from them (not recorded which). CDR3 in DNA: TGTGCCAGCAGCCGGGACATCTATGGCTACACCTTC. This gives the protein CASSRDIYGYTF.